This entry concerns a single T cell receptor delta chain. No cognate antigen has been identified for it. This is likely an artifact of a read error, given a far larger clone one base away. This entry comes from a study of gamma-delta chains in newborns, infants, children (dated by TCRdb to the late 2010s). Background on the whole study: According to the study title, microbial exposure causes polyclonal expansion of innate gammadelta T cells right after birth. The study examined the way microbial exposure affected innate gammadelta T cell populations in human newborns right after birth.

V trim: 3 bases; J trim: 0 bases; unmatched bases: 1. Counted from cysteine to phenylalanine, this CDR3 has 16 amino acids. Only the CDR3 region is kept as DNA, spanning 48 bases read in frame from base 1. For CDR1 and CDR2, the germline V gene lists GEAIGNYY and EKD. TCRdb records Illumina MiSeq as the sequencer. TCRdb reanalyzed the public reads with the CATT caller, and identical DNA sequences were merged afterwards. This sample gives 14,000 to 15,000 delta-chain clones in total; about 7% of them show up just once. The ten largest make up approximately 20% of the sample. Sequenced: blood. The receptor was derived from a child who was a newborn, infant or young child, either healthy, febrile or measles-vaccinated (not recorded which). The V and J segments used are TRDV2 and TRDJ3, and 7 junction bases match TRDD3. The DNA sequence reads TGTGCCTGTGACTGGGGGAACTCCTGGGACACCCGACAGATGTTTTTC. This yields the protein CACDWGNSWDTRQMFF.